One sample yielded the 24 T cell receptor beta chains listed below, sequenced in a study of regulatory T cells in long-lasting Graves disease. Library construction for TCR beta used iRepertoire HTBI primers and Arm-PCR of CDR3 regions. TCRdb analysed the multiplex PCR reads with MiXCR anew, one entry per CDR3 protein. The sample holds hundreds of thousands of distinct CDR3 sequences, around a fifth seen once. Time point of the sample: persistent/refractory GD, antithyroid drugs over 5 years with positive TRAb. PBMC RNA was the source of the TCR library. The specimen was peripheral blood mononuclear cells (PBMCs), collected when the disease was refractory, from a patient treated with antithyroid drugs. The source of these receptors is a female donor with Graves disease.

The rearrangement uses TRBV5-5 and TRBJ2-5; 9 positions match TRBD2. V trimming: 0 bases; J trimming: 0 bases; junction bases outside the gene matches: 9. The CDR3 runs 18 residues. Per the germline V gene, CDR1 is SGHKS and CDR2 is YYEKEE (reference sequence). CDR3 residues: CASSLVGSGGLYQETQYF. Written as DNA, the CDR3 is TGTGCCAGCAGCTTGGTGGGTAGCGGGGGCTTGTACCAAGAGACCCAGTACTTC.

The V gene is TRBV7-9, the J gene TRBJ2-7; TRBD2 is a possible D gene (6 bases). The CDR3 extends over 13 amino acids. Germline CDR1 SEHNR, CDR2 FQNEAQ (reference sequence). The V end was cut by 7 bases, the J end by 9 bases, with 19 bases between. This CDR3 is CASNSPGLFVQYF. The CDR3 DNA reads TGTGCCAGCAACTCCCCGGGACTTTTTGTGCAGTACTTC.

This clonotype was picked up a small number of times. The gene calls are TRBV29-1 and TRBJ2-5; D call uncertain. Between the trimmed V and J ends, which lost 5 bases and 6 bases, there was a span of 4 bases. Germline CDR1 reads SQVTM; CDR2 reads ANQGSEA. CDR3 size: 9 residues. The CDR3: CSVRKTQYF. The CDR3 DNA sequence: TGCAGCGTTCGAAAGACCCAGTACTTC.

This clonotype occurred a few times. This chain links TRBV7-6 with TRBJ1-5; 7 bases map to TRBD1. This CDR3 has 19 residues. Unmatched junction bases numbered 12, after V lost 1 base and J lost 0 bases. The germline V gene has CDR1 SGHVS and CDR2 FNYEAQ. CDR3 DNA: TGTGCCAGCAGCTTAGGGGAGACAGGGTCTGCCTATAGCAATCAGCCCCAGCATTTT. It translates to CASSLGETGSAYSNQPQHF.

The chain employs TRBV27 and TRBJ2-7, with TRBD1 matching 9 bases. Germline loops: CDR1 MNHEY, CDR2 SMNVEV (reference sequence). CDR3 size: 14 residues. J lost 4 bases, V lost 3 bases, and 4 bases had no gene match. This CDR3 is CASSFGGQGYEQYF. The CDR3 region has the DNA TGTGCCAGCAGTTTTGGGGGACAGGGTTACGAGCAGTACTTC.

This clonotype was picked up a small number of times. This chain connects TRBV29-1 to TRBJ1-2; D is ambiguous. Trimming pared 0 bases from V and 2 bases from J, leaving 13 bases between. CDR1 is SQVTM and CDR2 is ANQGSEA in the germline V gene. The CDR3 covers 15 residues. The CDR3 DNA sequence: TGCAGCGTTGAAGACCTGTGGGCTGAGAACTATGGCTACACCTTC. It codes for CSVEDLWAENYGYTF.

This clonotype is classed as medium-sized. This chain links TRBV28 with TRBJ2-5; 8 positions match TRBD2. The trim removed 4 bases at V and 2 bases at J, leaving 6 bases unmatched. CDR3 length: 15 amino acids. The germline gives CDR1 MDHEN, CDR2 SYDVKM. In DNA form, the CDR3 reads TGTGCCAGCAGTTCCTCGACTAGCGCGCAAGAGACCCAGTACTTC. This translates into CASSSSTSAQETQYF.

As regards this clonotype: An end of the junction does not agree with germline; a read error may underlie this. The chain links TRBV28 to TRBJ1-1, with 8 bases aligning to TRBD1. The CDR3 has 13 residues. Germline values: CDR1 MDHEN, CDR2 SYDVKM. The CDR3 DNA is TGTGCCAGCAGTTTAGCAGGGGGCACTGAAGCTTCCTTT. Amino acids: CASSLAGGTEASF. The full variable domain, its missing parts supplied by reference TRBV28 and TRBJ1-1, is DVKVTQSSRYLVKRTGEKVFLECVQDMDHENMFWYRQDPGLGLRLIYFSYDVKMKEKGDIPEGYSVSREKKERFSLILESASTNQTSMYLCASSLAGGTEASFGQGTRLTVV.

With respect to this clonotype: A much larger clone lies a single base off, so this may be a read error. The chain carries TRBV10-3 and TRBJ2-2; no clear D. The germline CDR1 and CDR2 sequences are ENHRY and SYGVKD. This CDR3 contains 12 residues. The CDR3 DNA is TGTGCCACCAGTCCGAACACCGGGGAGCTGTTTTTT. Protein product: CATSPNTGELFF.

This clonotype was detected a few times. The junction departs from the called germline gene at one end, perhaps through a read error. CDR3 nucleotide sequence: TGTGCCAGCAGCCCCACACGACACCAGGAGACCCAGTACTTC. As protein: CASSPTRHQETQYF. The chain has TRBV5-8 and TRBJ2-5; D call uncertain. The germline V gene has CDR1 SGHTS and CDR2 YDEGEE. The CDR3 has 14 amino acids.

The chain is built from TRBV5-1 and TRBJ2-5; D is undetermined. This CDR3 comprises 14 residues. CDR1 is SGHRS, CDR2 YFSETQ, per germline. The V end lost 3 bases, the J end lost 0 bases, and 9 bases lay between the germline ends. In DNA form, the CDR3 reads TGCGCCAGCAGCTGGACCGTCGACCAAGAGACCCAGTACTTC. Its protein product is CASSWTVDQETQYF.

This clonotype was recorded many times. The chain is built from TRBV2 and TRBJ2-2; D unclear. CDR3 length: 12 amino acids. From germline, CDR1 is SNHLY and CDR2 FYNNEI. The germline V and J ends were trimmed by 7 bases and 6 bases, with 9 bases remaining between them. CDR3 in amino acids: CASTSGSGELFF. The DNA for the CDR3 is TGTGCCAGCACCTCGGGTTCCGGGGAGCTGTTTTTT.

A single count supports this clonotype. The rearrangement links TRBV28 to TRBJ1-1; TRBD1 is a possible D gene (5 bases). Germline CDR1 MDHEN, CDR2 SYDVKM. V was pared by 8 bases and J by 0 bases, with 13 bases between. The CDR3 has 14 residues. The CDR3 coding sequence is TGTGCCAGCCGCTGGGGACGAATGAACACTGAAGCTTTCTTT. It codes for CASRWGRMNTEAFF.

This clonotype was picked up a small number of times. This sequence joins TRBV4-1 and TRBJ1-4; D is possibly TRBD1 (5 bases). Trimming stripped 0 bases from V and 8 bases from J, with 22 bases between. The CDR3 is 18 amino acids. CDR1 is MGHRA and CDR2 is YSYEKL in the germline V gene. The CDR3 spells CASSQDRNSGGGGEKLFF. In nucleotides, the CDR3 is TGCGCCAGCAGCCAAGATCGGAACAGCGGTGGGGGTGGAGAAAAACTGTTTTTT.

The chain couples TRBV19 to TRBJ1-5; 8 bases match TRBD1. The CDR3 has 16 residues. Per germline, CDR1 LNHDA and CDR2 SQIVND (reference sequence). Trimming removed 0 bases from V and 7 bases from J; junction bases left unmatched: 8. CDR3 loop: CASSIDGRGPWQPQHF. DNA for the CDR3: TGTGCCAGTAGTATAGACGGCAGGGGGCCATGGCAGCCCCAGCATTTT. Drawing the rest from reference TRBV19 and TRBJ1-5, the complete variable domain is DGGITQSPKYLFRKEGQNVTLSCEQNLNHDAMYWYRQDPGQGLRLIYYSQIVNDFQKGDIAEGYSVSREKKESFPLTVTSAQKNPTAFYLCASSIDGRGPWQPQHFGDGTRLSIL.

The rearrangement uses TRBV5-5 and TRBJ2-1; 8 bases are shared with TRBD2. CDR3 length: 15 residues. V lost 2 bases and J lost 9; bases outside the gene matches: 10. CDR1 is SGHKS, CDR2 YYEKEE, per germline (reference sequence). DNA of the CDR3: TGTGCCAGCAGCTTCCGTACGGGGGGGCCCGGTGAGCAGTTCTTC. This gives the protein CASSFRTGGPGEQFF.

The chain employs TRBV25-1 and TRBJ2-1; TRBD2 matches 7 bases. Germline-derived CDR1 and CDR2 are MGHDK and SYGVNS. The CDR3 has 20 residues. V trimming: 4 bases; J trimming: 4 bases; junction bases outside the gene matches: 22. CDR3 protein: CASSVVTAGEIPGKYNEQFF. The CDR3 nucleotides are TGTGCCAGCAGTGTAGTGACGGCGGGAGAGATCCCCGGAAAATACAATGAGCAGTTCTTC.

As for this clonotype: A much larger clonotype is one base distant, so this may be a read error. The V and J genes are TRBV6-1 and TRBJ1-1, with TRBD1 as a possible D gene (5 bases). The CDR3 length is 12 residues. From germline, CDR1 is MNHNS and CDR2 SASEGT. Trimming left V 11 bases short and J 6 bases short, with 16 bases between. Written as DNA, the CDR3 is TGTGCCGGCACCGGGGACCGGCCTGAAGCTTTCTTT. Protein product: CAGTGDRPEAFF.

The genes are TRBV5-1 and TRBJ1-2; D not resolved. The CDR3 contains 14 residues. Germline-derived CDR1 and CDR2 are SGHRS and YFSETQ. V lost 0 bases and J 7 bases, leaving 13 bases between the germline ends. This CDR3 is CASSLEGSSGGYTF. CDR3 DNA: TGCGCCAGCAGCTTGGAGGGCAGCTCTGGTGGCTACACCTTC.

This clonotype has only a few counts. The chain carries TRBV2 and TRBJ1-5; D is unclear. This CDR3 has 15 amino acids. Germline CDR1 SNHLY, CDR2 FYNNEI. The V gene lost 5 bases and the J gene lost 2 bases, with 13 bases spanning the gap. CDR3 sequence reads: CASSPTVKGNQPQHF. The CDR3 DNA reads as TGTGCCAGCAGTCCTACAGTCAAGGGCAATCAGCCCCAGCATTTT.

This clonotype was seen only a few times. The V and J genes are TRBV19 and TRBJ1-1; 8 positions agree with TRBD1. With 5 bases clipped from V and 2 bases from J, the junction kept 7 bases outside the gene matches. This CDR3 has 15 residues. CDR1 and CDR2 from the germline V gene are LNHDA and SQIVND (reference sequence). The CDR3 reads CASSVGQDLNTEAFF. In nucleotides, the CDR3 is TGTGCCAGTAGTGTGGGACAGGACCTTAACACTGAAGCTTTCTTT.

This clonotype was counted a few times. The rearrangement links TRBV20-1 to TRBJ1-3; D call uncertain. The length of the CDR3 is 13 residues. V was trimmed by 3 bases and J by 4 bases, leaving 10 bases between them. Germline loops: CDR1 DFQATT, CDR2 SNEGSKA (reference sequence). This CDR3 reads CSASPGGGNTIYF. CDR3 DNA sequence: TGCAGTGCTAGTCCGGGTGGAGGAAACACCATATATTTT.

About this clonotype: One base away lies a much larger clone, so this may be a sequencing read error. This chain joins TRBV30 and TRBJ2-7, with 8 bases fitting TRBD1. CDR1 and CDR2 (germline): GTSNPN, SVGIG (reference sequence). This CDR3 contains 12 residues. CDR3 DNA: TGTGCCTGGACAGGGGGCTTCTACAAGCAGTACTTC. Translated: CAWTGGFYKQYF. The full variable domain, rest sourced from reference TRBV30 and TRBJ2-7, is SQTIHQWPATLVQPVGSPLSLECTVEGTSNPNLYWYRQAAGRGLQLLFYSVGIGQISSEVPQNLSASRPQDRQFILSSKKLLLSDSGFYLCAWTGGFYKQYFGPGTRLTVT.

This clonotype has ten or more counts. The chain carries TRBV7-8 and TRBJ1-1; weak D call: TRBD1 (5 bases). The ends were cut back, 2 bases at V and 1 base at J, with 11 bases in the middle. CDR1 SGHVS and CDR2 FQNEAQ come from the germline V gene. The CDR3 is 15 amino acids. The CDR3 DNA follows: TGTGCCAGCAGCTTAACCCGGACAACGAACACTGAAGCTTTCTTT. Protein sequence: CASSLTRTTNTEAFF.